A single sample is the source of the 10 T cell receptor beta chains below, sequenced in a study of blood T cells in healthy people across ages. The authors ran a second PCR of 7 to 11 cycles using a sample-barcoded 5' primer and a J-beta primer mix. TCRdb used MiXCR to reprocess the 5' RACE reads, holding one entry per CDR3 protein. The repertoire has over 950,000 distinct CDR3 sequences, more than 30% of them found once; the top ten carry 10% to 15%. The sample consisted of blood. These receptor sequences come from a man aged 18 to 35 in good health.

Note on this clonotype: One end of the junction varies from germline; a read error may be responsible. The chain couples TRBV6-2 or TRBV6-3 to TRBJ1-1, with D hard to call. The CDR3 extends over 18 amino acids. The germline V gene has CDR1 MNHEY and CDR2 SVGEGT. The CDR3, as DNA: TGTGCCAGCAGTTACTCGGCGTTCAACGTTAAACGGAACACCGAAGCTTTCTTT. Translated: CASSYSAFNVKRNTEAFF.

This sequence joins TRBV6-2 or TRBV6-3 and TRBJ2-3; D call uncertain. Germline CDR1 and CDR2: MNHEY and SVGEGT. V lost 6 bases and J 4 bases, leaving 14 bases between the germline ends. This CDR3 has 14 residues. CDR3 bases: TGTGCCAGCAGCTCGGAGCTCCAGGCAGATACGCAGTATTTT. Translating gives CASSSELQADTQYF.

This clonotype was recorded only once. This rearrangement joins TRBV20-1 to TRBJ2-2; D remains unclear. Germline values: CDR1 DFQATT, CDR2 SNEGSKA (reference sequence). The CDR3 extends over 14 amino acids. The germline V and J ends were trimmed by 2 bases and 3 bases, with 10 bases remaining between them. CDR3 nucleotide sequence: TGCAGTGCTAGACGTTGGGGTGACACCGGGGAGCTGTTTTTT. It yields the protein CSARRWGDTGELFF.

The chain uses TRBV14 and TRBJ2-4; TRBD1 aligns across 8 bases. Germline CDR1 and CDR2: SGHDN and FVKESK. There are 16 residues in the CDR3. Trimming at V came to 0 bases and at J to 9 bases, leaving 10 bases not matched to a gene. CDR3 sequence reads: CASSQDTGQGRSIQYF. CDR3 in DNA: TGTGCCAGCAGCCAAGATACCGGACAGGGTCGAAGCATTCAGTACTTC.

The chain employs TRBV6-5 and TRBJ1-1; tentative D call: TRBD1 (5 bases). The germline V gene has CDR1 MNHEY and CDR2 SVGAGI. Trimming took off 2 bases at V and 7 bases at J, with 14 bases between the two ends. This CDR3 is 14 amino acids long. For the CDR3, the DNA is TGTGCCAGCAGTTACGGCGCGGGGGACCGTGAAGCTTTCTTT. Translation: CASSYGAGDREAFF.

Concerning this clonotype itself: At one end, the junction sequence differs from germline, possibly due to a read error. This chain joins TRBV2 and TRBJ2-5; TRBD1 aligns across 10 bases. CDR3 size: 14 residues. The germline CDR1 and CDR2 sequences are SNHLY and FYNNEI. The CDR3 spells CACRGDRGKETQYF. In nucleotides, the CDR3 is TGTGCCTGCAGAGGGGACAGGGGTAAAGAGACCCAGTACTTC.

The V and J genes are TRBV14 and TRBJ2-1, with 10 nucleotides matching TRBD2. V trimming: 0 bases; J trimming: 0 bases; junction bases outside the gene matches: 5. Germline lookup yields CDR1 SGHDN and CDR2 FVKESK. The CDR3 is 18 residues long. DNA for the CDR3: TGTGCCAGCAGCCAAGATTGGCTAGCGGGGGTCTCCTACAATGAGCAGTTCTTC. Its protein is CASSQDWLAGVSYNEQFF.

The J gene is TRBJ1-2, the V gene TRBV20-1, with D unclear. V was shortened by 0 bases and J by 5 bases, with 13 bases between the two germline ends. Germline V gives CDR1 DFQATT, CDR2 SNEGSKA (reference sequence). The CDR3 is 14 residues long. The CDR3 DNA sequence: TGCAGTGCTAGAGATTCGGCGGGCCCTTATGGCTACACCTTC. Its translation is CSARDSAGPYGYTF.

This clonotype was seen a handful of times. The gene calls are TRBV20-1 and TRBJ1-2, with 7 bases identical to TRBD1. The CDR3 has 13 amino acids. V lost 4 bases to trimming and J lost 4 bases; unmatched junction nucleotides: 6. Germline-derived CDR1 and CDR2 are DFQATT and SNEGSKA (reference sequence). As DNA, the CDR3 is TGCAGTGCTACCGGGACAGATCCCTATGGCTACACCTTC. Amino acid sequence: CSATGTDPYGYTF.

Points on this clonotype: An end of the junction does not agree with germline; a read error may underlie this. The V gene is TRBV7-6, the J gene TRBJ1-2; D remains ambiguous. Germline values: CDR1 SGHVS, CDR2 FNYEAQ. The CDR3 runs 14 residues. The CDR3 region is CASSPEGGVYDYTF. The CDR3 nucleotides read TGTGCCAGCAGCCCGGAGGGTGGTGTCTATGACTACACCTTC.